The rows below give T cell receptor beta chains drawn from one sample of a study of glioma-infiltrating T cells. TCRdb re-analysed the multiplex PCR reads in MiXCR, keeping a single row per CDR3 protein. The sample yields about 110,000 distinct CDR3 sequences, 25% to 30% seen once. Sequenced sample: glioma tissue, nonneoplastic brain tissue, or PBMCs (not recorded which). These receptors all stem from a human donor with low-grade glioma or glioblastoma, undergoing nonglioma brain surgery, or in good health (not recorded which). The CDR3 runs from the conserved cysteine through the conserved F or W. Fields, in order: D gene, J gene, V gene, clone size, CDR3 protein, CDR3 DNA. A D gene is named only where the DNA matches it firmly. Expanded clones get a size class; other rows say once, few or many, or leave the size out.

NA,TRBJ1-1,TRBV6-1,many,CASSEAAGPMNTEAFF,TGTGCCAGCAGTGAAGCGGCAGGACCGATGAACACTGAAGCTTTCTTT
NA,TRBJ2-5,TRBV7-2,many,CASSRAETQYF,TGTGCCAGCAGCCGGGCAGAGACCCAGTACTTC
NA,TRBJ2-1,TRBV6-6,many,CASSYSNYNEQFF,TGTGCCAGCAGTTACTCGAATTACAATGAGCAGTTCTTC
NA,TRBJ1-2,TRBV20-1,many,CSARTGQGYTF,TGCAGTGCTAGGACCGGCCAGGGCTACACCTTC
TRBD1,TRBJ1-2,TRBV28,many,CASSTLGRTGYGYTF,TGTGCCAGCAGCACTTTAGGGCGGACAGGCTATGGCTACACCTTC
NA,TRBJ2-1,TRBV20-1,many,CSARHGSYNEQFF,TGCAGTGCTAGGCATGGGTCCTACAATGAGCAGTTCTTC
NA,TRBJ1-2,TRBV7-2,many,CASSFDGSRGYTF,TGTGCCAGCAGCTTCGACGGGAGCCGGGGCTACACCTTC
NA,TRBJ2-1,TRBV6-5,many,CASSYSSGGGEQFF,TGTGCCAGCAGTTACTCGAGTGGGGGCGGAGAGCAGTTCTTC
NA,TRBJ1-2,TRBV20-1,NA,CGASLGQSYGYTF,TGCGGTGCTAGTCTCGGACAGAGCTATGGATACACCTTC
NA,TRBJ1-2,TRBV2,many,CASSPPTGFYGYTF,TGTGCCAGCAGCCCCCCGACAGGATTCTATGGCTACACCTTC
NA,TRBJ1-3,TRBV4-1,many,CASSHLRGQGNTIYF,TGCGCCAGCAGCCACCTCCGAGGACAGGGAAACACCATATATTTT
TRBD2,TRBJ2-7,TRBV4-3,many,CASSQNWAGGGLTYEQYF,TGCGCCAGCAGCCAAAATTGGGCCGGGGGGGGGCTGACCTACGAGCAGTACTTC
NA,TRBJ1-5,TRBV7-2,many,CASSFRASNQPQHF,TGTGCCAGCAGCTTCAGGGCCAGCAATCAGCCCCAGCATTTT
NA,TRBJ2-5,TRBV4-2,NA,CASSHSQETQYF,TGTGCCAGCAGCCACTCCCAAGAGACCCAGTACTTC
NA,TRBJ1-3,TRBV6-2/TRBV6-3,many,CASVNSGNTIYF,TGTGCCAGCGTAAACTCTGGAAACACCATATATTTT
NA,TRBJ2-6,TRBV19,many,CASSIEGAGANVLTF,TGTGCCAGTAGTATAGAAGGGGCTGGGGCCAACGTCCTGACTTTC
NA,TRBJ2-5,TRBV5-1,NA,CASSELGQGTRTQYF,TGCGCCAGCAGCGAACTTGGGCAGGGAACCAGGACCCAGTACTTC
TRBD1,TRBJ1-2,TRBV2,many,CASLPGQGRYGYTF,TGTGCCAGCCTACCGGGACAGGGAAGGTATGGCTACACCTTC
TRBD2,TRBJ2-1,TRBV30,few,CAWSPLGLSSYNEQFF,TGTGCCTGGAGTCCTCTGGGACTAAGCTCCTACAATGAGCAGTTCTTC
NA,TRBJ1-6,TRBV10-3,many,CAISESTDGDSPLHF,TGTGCCATCAGTGAGTCGACAGACGGGGATTCACCCCTCCACTTT
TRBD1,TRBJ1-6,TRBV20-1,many,CSARGRRDRDSPLHF,TGCAGTGCTAGGGGAAGACGGGACAGGGATTCACCCCTCCACTTT
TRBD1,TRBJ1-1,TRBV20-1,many,CSARGGTDPPGAFF,TGCAGTGCTAGAGGGGGGACAGACCCACCTGGGGCTTTCTTT
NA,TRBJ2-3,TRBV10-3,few,CAISEWDGASTDTQYF,TGTGCCATCAGTGAGTGGGACGGTGCTAGCACAGATACGCAGTATTTT
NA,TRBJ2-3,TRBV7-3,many,CASSLEVGSTDTQYF,TGTGCCAGCAGCTTAGAGGTGGGGTCCACAGATACGCAGTATTTT
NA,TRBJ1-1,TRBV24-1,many,CATSDSSSGARTEAFF,TGTGCCACCAGTGATTCTTCATCAGGGGCGCGAACTGAAGCTTTCTTT
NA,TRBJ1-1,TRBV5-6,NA,CASSLRNAEAFF,TGTGCCAGCAGCTTAAGGAACGCTGAAGCTTTCTTT
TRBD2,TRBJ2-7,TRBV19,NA,CASTPTSGSSYEQYF,TGTGCCAGTACTCCAACTAGCGGGTCTTCCTACGAGCAGTACTTC
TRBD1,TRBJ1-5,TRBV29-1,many,CSVAGQVNQPQHF,TGCAGCGTTGCGGGACAGGTCAATCAGCCCCAGCATTTT
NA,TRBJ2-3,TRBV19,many,CASSSMDGADTQYF,TGTGCCAGTAGCTCCATGGATGGGGCAGATACGCAGTATTTT
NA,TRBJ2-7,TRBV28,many,CASTSPGPSYHEQYF,TGTGCCAGCACCTCCCCGGGACCTAGCTACCACGAGCAGTACTTC
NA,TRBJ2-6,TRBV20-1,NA,CSARESPEVNVLTF,TGCAGTGCTAGAGAAAGTCCAGAGGTTAACGTCCTGACTTTC
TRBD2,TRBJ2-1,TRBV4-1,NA,CASSQDKRDRGRLAGSYNEQFF,TGCGCCAGCAGCCAAGACAAAAGAGACAGGGGGAGACTAGCGGGGTCCTACAATGAGCAGTTCTTC
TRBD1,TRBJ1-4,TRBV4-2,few,CASSRGQGGEKLFF,TGTGCCAGCAGCCGAGGACAGGGGGGTGAAAAACTGTTTTTT